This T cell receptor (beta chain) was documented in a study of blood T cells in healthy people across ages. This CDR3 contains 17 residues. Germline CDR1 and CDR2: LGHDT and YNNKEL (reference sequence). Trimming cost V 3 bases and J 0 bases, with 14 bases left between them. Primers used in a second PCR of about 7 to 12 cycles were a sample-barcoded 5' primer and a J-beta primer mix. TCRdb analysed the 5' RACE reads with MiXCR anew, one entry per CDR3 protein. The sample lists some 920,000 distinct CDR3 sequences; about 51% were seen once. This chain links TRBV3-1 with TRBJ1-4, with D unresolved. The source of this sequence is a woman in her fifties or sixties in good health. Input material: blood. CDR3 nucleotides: TGTGCCAGCAGCCAGGGTAGAAGTCCTGCAACTAATGAAAAACTGTTTTTT. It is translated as CASSQGRSPATNEKLFF. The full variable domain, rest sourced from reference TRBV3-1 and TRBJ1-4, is DTAVSQTPKYLVTQMGNDKSIKCEQNLGHDTMYWYKQDSKKFLKIMFSYNNKELIINETVPNRFSPKSPDKAHLNLHINSLELGDSAVYFCASSQGRSPATNEKLFFGSGTQLSVL.